These T cell receptor beta chains were read from a single sample in a study of shared clonotypes between healthy human individuals. Libraries were prepared by immunoSEQ multiplex PCR; TCRdb keeps only in-frame clonotypes and omits some of them. This table holds about 680,000 clones, 92% found once. The sequencing input was naive CD8+ T cells sorted from blood. Receptor source: a man aged 30 to 45 in good health. Both conserved end residues are part of each CDR3. D genes are given only for firm matches. Where a row states a size, it is once, few, many or the class of an expanded clone; other rows omit it.

clone size: -
J gene: TRBJ1-4
V gene: TRBV4-1
D gene: -
CDR3 protein: CASSQGSGGHEELFF
CDR3 DNA: TGCGCCAGCAGCCAAGGAAGCGGGGGTCACGAAGAACTGTTTTTT

clone size: -
J gene: TRBJ2-3
V gene: TRBV13
D gene: -
CDR3 protein: CASSLGPGTDTQYF
CDR3 DNA: TGTGCCAGCAGCTTAGGCCCAGGCACAGATACGCAGTATTTT

clone size: once
J gene: TRBJ1-1
V gene: TRBV28
D gene: TRBD1
CDR3 protein: CASSLWDRGPMNTEAFF
CDR3 DNA: TGTGCCAGCAGTTTATGGGACAGGGGTCCGATGAACACTGAAGCTTTCTTT

clone size: -
J gene: TRBJ2-3
V gene: TRBV27
D gene: TRBD1
CDR3 protein: CASSHPAGGTDTQYF
CDR3 DNA: TGTGCCAGCAGCCACCCGGCAGGGGGTACAGATACGCAGTATTTT

clone size: -
J gene: TRBJ1-2
V gene: TRBV28
D gene: -
CDR3 protein: CASSFDSAYGYTF
CDR3 DNA: TGTGCCAGCAGTTTCGACAGCGCCTATGGCTACACCTTC

clone size: -
J gene: TRBJ2-1
V gene: TRBV7-9
D gene: TRBD2
CDR3 protein: CASSSLAGLYNEQFF
CDR3 DNA: TGTGCCAGCAGTTCACTAGCGGGCCTCTACAATGAGCAGTTCTTC

clone size: -
J gene: TRBJ2-1
V gene: TRBV28
D gene: -
CDR3 protein: CASTPSIYNEQFF
CDR3 DNA: TGTGCCAGCACTCCCTCGATCTACAATGAGCAGTTCTTC

clone size: -
J gene: TRBJ2-5
V gene: TRBV29-1
D gene: TRBD1
CDR3 protein: CSVDGTAVRETQYF
CDR3 DNA: TGCAGCGTCGATGGGACAGCTGTTCGGGAGACCCAGTACTTC

clone size: -
J gene: TRBJ2-7
V gene: TRBV5-1
D gene: -
CDR3 protein: CASTKTAGRGTYEQYF
CDR3 DNA: TGCGCCAGCACCAAAACGGCCGGGAGAGGGACCTACGAGCAGTACTTC

clone size: -
J gene: TRBJ1-1
V gene: TRBV9
D gene: -
CDR3 protein: CASSAYNTEAFF
CDR3 DNA: TGTGCCAGCAGCGCCTACAACACTGAAGCTTTCTTT

clone size: -
J gene: TRBJ2-7
V gene: TRBV5-4
D gene: -
CDR3 protein: CASSFWGDEQYF
CDR3 DNA: TGTGCCAGCAGCTTTTGGGGCGACGAGCAGTACTTC

clone size: -
J gene: TRBJ1-1
V gene: TRBV10-3
D gene: -
CDR3 protein: CAIADVPGGYTEAFF
CDR3 DNA: TGTGCCATCGCGGACGTCCCTGGTGGGTACACTGAAGCTTTCTTT

clone size: -
J gene: TRBJ2-7
V gene: TRBV7-9
D gene: TRBD2
CDR3 protein: CASSLEGLPSYEQYF
CDR3 DNA: TGTGCCAGCAGCTTAGAGGGACTACCTTCCTACGAGCAGTACTTC

clone size: -
J gene: TRBJ2-5
V gene: TRBV27
D gene: -
CDR3 protein: CASSLLGGDETQYF
CDR3 DNA: TGTGCCAGCAGTTTATTAGGCGGAGATGAGACCCAGTACTTC

clone size: -
J gene: TRBJ2-7
V gene: TRBV27
D gene: -
CDR3 protein: CASSLFPTSGNEQYF
CDR3 DNA: TGTGCCAGCAGTTTATTTCCCACGTCTGGGAACGAGCAGTACTTC

clone size: -
J gene: TRBJ2-7
V gene: TRBV7-9
D gene: TRBD2
CDR3 protein: CASSSSGGTTVEQYF
CDR3 DNA: TGTGCCAGCAGCTCCTCGGGAGGCACCACGGTCGAGCAGTACTTC

clone size: -
J gene: TRBJ2-1
V gene: TRBV18
D gene: -
CDR3 protein: CASSPPGRDASLNEQFF
CDR3 DNA: TGTGCCAGCTCACCCCCGGGGCGGGACGCATCGCTCAATGAGCAGTTCTTC

clone size: -
J gene: TRBJ2-1
V gene: TRBV4-2
D gene: TRBD2
CDR3 protein: CASSQGAGVYNEQFF
CDR3 DNA: TGTGCCAGCAGCCAAGGGGCGGGAGTCTACAATGAGCAGTTCTTC

clone size: -
J gene: TRBJ2-5
V gene: TRBV5-1
D gene: -
CDR3 protein: CASRGSAGWETQYF
CDR3 DNA: TGCGCCAGCAGAGGAAGCGCGGGCTGGGAGACCCAGTACTTC

clone size: -
J gene: TRBJ2-3
V gene: TRBV15
D gene: -
CDR3 protein: CATSSRRVDTQYF
CDR3 DNA: TGTGCCACCAGCAGTAGAAGGGTAGATACGCAGTATTTT

clone size: -
J gene: TRBJ1-1
V gene: TRBV7-6
D gene: -
CDR3 protein: CASSPYAPAVSTEAFF
CDR3 DNA: TGTGCCAGCAGCCCCTACGCTCCGGCGGTGAGCACTGAAGCTTTCTTT

clone size: -
J gene: TRBJ2-7
V gene: TRBV19
D gene: -
CDR3 protein: CATQGAAYEQYF
CDR3 DNA: TGTGCCACCCAAGGGGCAGCCTACGAGCAGTACTTC

clone size: -
J gene: TRBJ2-7
V gene: TRBV4-2
D gene: TRBD1
CDR3 protein: CASSPTLTGGGDEQYF
CDR3 DNA: TGTGCCAGCAGCCCAACCCTGACAGGGGGCGGCGACGAGCAGTACTTC

clone size: -
J gene: TRBJ2-1
V gene: TRBV4-1
D gene: -
CDR3 protein: CASSLRRSSYNEQFF
CDR3 DNA: TGCGCCAGCAGCCTCCGACGGAGCTCCTACAATGAGCAGTTCTTC

clone size: once
J gene: TRBJ1-1
V gene: TRBV5-6
D gene: TRBD1
CDR3 protein: CASSLKDRGFPNSEAFF
CDR3 DNA: TGTGCCAGCAGCTTAAAGGACAGGGGTTTCCCGAACTCTGAAGCTTTCTTT

clone size: -
J gene: TRBJ1-1
V gene: TRBV6-1
D gene: -
CDR3 protein: CASSDRGGNTEAFF
CDR3 DNA: TGTGCCAGCAGTGACAGGGGAGGGAACACTGAAGCTTTCTTT